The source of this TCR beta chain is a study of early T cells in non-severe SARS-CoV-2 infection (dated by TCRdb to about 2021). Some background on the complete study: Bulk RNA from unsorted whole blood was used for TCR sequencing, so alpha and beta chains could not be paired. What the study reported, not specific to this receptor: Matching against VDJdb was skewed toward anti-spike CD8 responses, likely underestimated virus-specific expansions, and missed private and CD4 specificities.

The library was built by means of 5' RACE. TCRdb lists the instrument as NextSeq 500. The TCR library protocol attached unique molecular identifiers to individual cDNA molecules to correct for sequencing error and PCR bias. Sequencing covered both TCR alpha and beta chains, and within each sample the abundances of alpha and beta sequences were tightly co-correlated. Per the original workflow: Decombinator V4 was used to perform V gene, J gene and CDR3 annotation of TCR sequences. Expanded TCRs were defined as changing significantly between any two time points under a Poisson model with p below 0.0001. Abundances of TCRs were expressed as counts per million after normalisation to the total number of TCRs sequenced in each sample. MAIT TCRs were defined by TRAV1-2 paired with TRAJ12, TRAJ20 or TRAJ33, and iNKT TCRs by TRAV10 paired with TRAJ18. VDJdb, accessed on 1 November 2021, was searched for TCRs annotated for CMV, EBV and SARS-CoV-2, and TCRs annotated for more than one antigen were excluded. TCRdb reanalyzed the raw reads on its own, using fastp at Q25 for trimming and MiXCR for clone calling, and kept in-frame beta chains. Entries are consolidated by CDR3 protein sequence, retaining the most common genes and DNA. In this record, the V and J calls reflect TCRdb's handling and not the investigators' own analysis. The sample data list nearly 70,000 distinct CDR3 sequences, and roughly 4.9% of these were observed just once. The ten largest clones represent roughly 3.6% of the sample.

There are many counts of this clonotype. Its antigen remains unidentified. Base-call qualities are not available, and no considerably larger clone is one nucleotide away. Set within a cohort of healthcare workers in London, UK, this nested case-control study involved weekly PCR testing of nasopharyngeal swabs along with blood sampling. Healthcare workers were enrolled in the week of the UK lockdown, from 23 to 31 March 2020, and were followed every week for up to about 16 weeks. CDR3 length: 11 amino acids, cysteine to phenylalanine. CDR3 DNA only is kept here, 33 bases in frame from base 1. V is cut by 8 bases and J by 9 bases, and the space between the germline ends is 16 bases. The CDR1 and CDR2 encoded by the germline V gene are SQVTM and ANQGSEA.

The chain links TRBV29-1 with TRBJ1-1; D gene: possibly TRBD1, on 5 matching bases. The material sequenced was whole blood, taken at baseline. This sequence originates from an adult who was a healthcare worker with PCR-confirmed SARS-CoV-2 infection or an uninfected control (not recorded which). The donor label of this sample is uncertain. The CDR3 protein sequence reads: CSLNQQDKAFF. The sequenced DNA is TGCAGCCTCAACCAGCAGGACAAAGCTTTCTTT.